The sequence of this T cell receptor beta chain was determined in a study of CD8 T cells in ankylosing spondylitis. Findings and limits, study-wide: Seemingly distinctive of ankylosing spondylitis blood was a TCR beta motif formed by eight highly homologous variants. Matched ankylosing spondylitis synovial fluid reportedly showed significant enrichment of disease-linked clones.

This clonotype showed up just a few times. Antigen: not known. TCRdb analysed the 5' RACE reads with MiXCR anew, one entry per CDR3 protein. This sample has hundreds of thousands of distinct CDR3 sequences, with about a sixth found just once. The TCR sequence derives from a male donor with ankylosing spondylitis. The sample comprised blood, either unsorted or a sorted T cell fraction (not recorded which).

DNA of the CDR3: TGTGCCAGCAGTTTTGGGATTAGCGGGAGGACGAACACCGGGGAGCTGTTTTTT. It translates to CASSFGISGRTNTGELFF. This chain links TRBV12-3 or TRBV12-4 with TRBJ2-2; 10 bases are shared with TRBD2. This CDR3 region has 18 residues. Trimming at V came to 3 bases and at J to 0 bases, leaving 7 bases not matched to a gene.